This T cell receptor beta chain originates from a study of radiotherapy plus CTLA-4 blockade in lung cancer. Study overall: Objective responses arose in approximately 17% of patients, and 31% experienced disease control. Findings and limits, study-wide: The authors reported that early blood T cell clone dynamics, with interferon-beta, best predicted response. Blood-borne expansion of tumor-derived TCR clones followed radiotherapy plus ipilimumab.

Method: immunoSEQ multiplex PCR; TCRdb's copy keeps in-frame clones and lacks some. The sample holds approximately 100,000 clones, 82% seen once. CDR1 WNHNN and CDR2 SYGVQD come from the germline V gene (reference sequence). V was clipped by 2 bases and J by 4 bases, with 20 bases between them. The CDR3 contains 17 residues. As concerns this clone: Its antigen is currently unknown.

The receptor was isolated from a human donor with non-small cell lung cancer who had a partial response to radiotherapy plus ipilimumab. Material: peripheral blood, obtained from a patient treated with radiotherapy plus ipilimumab. The chain carries TRBV10-1 and TRBJ2-5, with a tentative D call TRBD1 (6 bases). The CDR3 DNA reads TGCGCCAGCAGTGAGGGCGGCTGGGGACAAGGGGGAGAGACCCAGTACTTC. This sequence encodes CASSEGGWGQGGETQYF.